The 32 T cell receptor beta chains listed next were all sequenced from one sample in a study of Japanese encephalitis immunity and Zika vaccine responses. Via MiXCR, TCRdb re-called the 5' RACE reads, giving one row per CDR3 protein. Of about 240 distinct CDR3 sequences listed, 2% to 2.5% are singletons. CFSE-labeled PBMCs were cultured approximately six days with peptide pools, each at roughly 0.93 ug/mL. This specimen consisted of antigen-activated CD8+ T cells from blood, cultured, obtained during a Zika inactivated vaccine study. The source of these receptors is an adult man who received an inactivated Zika virus vaccine.

By sample fraction, this clonotype is large. The rearrangement joins TRBV4-3 to TRBJ1-1; D is ambiguous. Germline CDR1 LGHNA, CDR2 YSLEER. V was clipped by 3 bases and J by 1 base, with 6 bases between them. This CDR3 contains 13 residues. The CDR3 DNA is TGCGCCAGCAGCCACGTCCCGAACACTGAAGCTTTCTTT. Translating it yields CASSHVPNTEAFF.

This clonotype qualifies as medium-sized (0.01 to 0.1%). The genes are TRBV4-3 and TRBJ1-2; TRBD1 agrees at 9 bases. The junction had 10 bases not matched to a gene; V was cut back by 0 bases and J by 8 bases. Germline CDR1 reads LGHNA; CDR2 reads YSLEER. The CDR3 has 16 residues. This CDR3 is CASSQEGDRGIGGYTF. The CDR3 nucleotides read TGCGCCAGCAGCCAAGAAGGTGACAGGGGGATTGGGGGCTACACCTTC.

On this clonotype itself: At one end, the junction sequence differs from germline, possibly due to a read error. V usage is TRBV4-3 and J usage is TRBJ1-1; D gene uncertain. This CDR3 contains 12 residues. Germline CDR1 and CDR2: LGHNA and YSLEER. CDR3 region: CACSLGVTEAFF. CDR3 nucleotides: TGCGCCTGCAGCCTTGGAGTCACTGAAGCTTTCTTT.

This clonotype is labeled as hyperexpanded. The chain employs TRBV4-3 and TRBJ2-5; the D gene could be TRBD1 or TRBD2 (5 bases each). CDR3 length: 15 residues. With 5 bases removed from V and 1 base from J, the gap between germline ends came to 14 bases. The V gene's germline CDR1 is LGHNA and CDR2 YSLEER. The CDR3 loop reads CASSEGPGPQETQYF. Here the CDR3 DNA reads TGCGCCAGCAGCGAGGGTCCAGGGCCCCAAGAGACCCAGTACTTC.

By sample share, this clonotype is large (0.1 to 1%). The CDR3: CASSQGEEVTEAFF. In DNA form, the CDR3 reads TGCGCCAGCAGCCAAGGGGAAGAGGTTACTGAAGCTTTCTTT. The rearrangement joins TRBV4-3 to TRBJ1-1; D remains unclear. CDR3 length equals 14 residues. V shed 1 base and J shed 5 bases, with 11 bases lying between them. Germline V gene data show CDR1 as LGHNA and CDR2 as YSLEER.

In this sample, this clonotype is medium-sized. The J gene is TRBJ2-5, the V gene TRBV5-6; 10 nucleotides match TRBD1. V lost 3 bases to trimming and J lost 5 bases; unmatched junction nucleotides: 4. Germline V gene sequence: CDR1 SGHDT, CDR2 YYEEEE. The CDR3 length is 14 residues. The CDR3 DNA sequence: TGTGCCAGCAGCTGGGGACAGGGGTTGGAGACCCAGTACTTC. Translation: CASSWGQGLETQYF.

By sample fraction, this clonotype is large. The CDR3 nucleotides are TGCGCCAGCAGCCGCGGGACAGGGAGAAATCAGCCCCAGCATTTT. It is translated as CASSRGTGRNQPQHF. The chain has TRBV4-3 and TRBJ1-5, with 9 bases matching TRBD1. The CDR3 totals 15 residues. The germline CDR1 and CDR2 sequences are LGHNA and YSLEER. After removal of 4 bases from V and 4 bases from J, the junction contained 5 bases not matched to a gene.

By share, this clonotype ranks as large. The J gene is TRBJ1-1, the V gene TRBV4-3, with unresolved D. Germline lookup yields CDR1 LGHNA and CDR2 YSLEER. This CDR3 has 13 residues. Trimming stripped 5 bases from V and 5 bases from J, with 12 bases between. In DNA form, the CDR3 reads TGCGCCAGCAGCTCGGCGGGAGGGACTGAAGCTTTCTTT. Translated, it gives CASSSAGGTEAFF.

This clonotype counts as large (0.1 to 1%). The V and J genes are TRBV4-3 and TRBJ1-2; maybe TRBD1 (6 bases). This CDR3 comprises 12 residues. The germline gives CDR1 LGHNA, CDR2 YSLEER. The V end was cut by 1 base, the J end by 6 bases, with 6 bases between. The CDR3 loop is CASSQGQDGYTF. CDR3 in DNA: TGCGCCAGCAGCCAAGGACAGGATGGCTACACCTTC.

By frequency in the sample, this clonotype is hyperexpanded. V and J are TRBV4-3 and TRBJ2-7, with 8 bases lining up with TRBD1. Germline trimming cut 2 bases from V and 5 bases from J; bases unmatched to any gene: 2. Looked up from germline, CDR1 is LGHNA and CDR2 is YSLEER. The CDR3 consists of 13 residues. The CDR3 protein is CASSQPGGDEQYF. CDR3 nucleotide sequence: TGCGCCAGCAGCCAACCAGGGGGCGACGAGCAGTACTTC.

By share of the sample, this clonotype is large (0.1 to 1%). The J gene is TRBJ1-1, the V gene TRBV4-3; 10 bases are a match to TRBD1. CDR1 LGHNA and CDR2 YSLEER come from the germline V gene. Trimming removed 0 bases from V and 3 bases from J; junction bases left unmatched: 4. CDR3 length equals 16 residues. The CDR3 DNA sequence: TGCGCCAGCAGCCAAGACCCAGGGACAGGGGACACTGAAGCTTTCTTT. Translated, it gives CASSQDPGTGDTEAFF.

The gene calls are TRBV6-1 and TRBJ2-3; D possibly matches TRBD1 or TRBD2 (5 bases each). Deletions cut 11 bases from V and 2 bases from J, with 20 bases between. Germline assignment: CDR1 MNHNS and CDR2 SASEGT. CDR3 size: 15 residues. The CDR3 DNA sequence: TGTGCCTCAACGCCGGGACCAGGGCACACAGATACGCAGTATTTT. This codes for CASTPGPGHTDTQYF.

This clonotype counts as large. This sequence joins TRBV20-1 and TRBJ2-3, with D hard to call. V lost 5 bases, J lost 0 bases, and 39 bases lay in between. The CDR3 is made up of 23 amino acids. Germline V CDR1 and CDR2: DFQATT, SNEGSKA (reference sequence). This CDR3 is CSALNPLRQGPGPELSSTDTQYF. CDR3 nucleotide sequence: TGCAGTGCTCTAAATCCCCTACGCCAAGGGCCCGGGCCTGAACTCTCTAGCACAGATACGCAGTATTTT.

By proportion, this clonotype is large. The rearrangement links TRBV4-3 to TRBJ2-1; 11 bases line up with TRBD2. Germline loops: CDR1 LGHNA, CDR2 YSLEER. With 0 bases clipped from V and 8 bases from J, the junction kept 6 bases outside the gene matches. This CDR3 is built from 16 residues. The CDR3 here is CASSQENSGGAYEQFF. Written as DNA, the CDR3 is TGCGCCAGCAGCCAAGAGAATAGCGGGGGGGCCTATGAGCAGTTCTTC.

By proportion, this clonotype is large. The chain carries TRBV4-3 and TRBJ2-7, with TRBD1 as a possible D gene (6 bases). Deletions cut 4 bases from V and 3 bases from J, with 25 bases between. The CDR3 runs 18 residues. The germline V gene has CDR1 LGHNA and CDR2 YSLEER. The CDR3 is CASSLFGGQGRFIYEQYF. The CDR3, as DNA: TGCGCCAGCAGCCTTTTTGGTGGGCAGGGGCGGTTTATCTACGAGCAGTACTTC.

This clonotype was observed a handful of times. The rearrangement links TRBV4-3 to TRBJ1-2, with TRBD1 as a possible D gene (5 bases). Germline CDR1 LGHNA, CDR2 YSLEER. The CDR3 is 14 residues long. V was shortened by 8 bases and J by 2 bases, with 15 bases between the two germline ends. Here the CDR3 DNA reads TGCGCCAGCCGGGAGGGGACCGGGAACTATGGCTACACCTTC. It yields the protein CASREGTGNYGYTF.

By its share, this clonotype is large (0.1 to 1%). V gene TRBV4-3 combines with J gene TRBJ1-1, with TRBD1 matching 8 bases. The germline CDR1 and CDR2 sequences are LGHNA and YSLEER. This CDR3 region has 14 residues. Trimming cost V 4 bases and J 8 bases; bases outside gene matches: 9. CDR3 nucleotide sequence: TGCGCCAGCAGCCTTTCTCAGGGGGCGGGAGAAGCTTTCTTT. This gives the protein CASSLSQGAGEAFF.

Within the sample, this clonotype is large. This chain joins TRBV7-2 and TRBJ2-5; unclear D gene. The V end lost 5 bases, the J end lost 1 base, and 23 bases lay between the germline ends. The CDR3 length is 18 residues. Germline CDR1 and CDR2: SGHTA and FQGNSA. Here the CDR3 reads CASSLDWSPVKGQETQYF. Here the CDR3 DNA reads TGTGCCAGCAGCCTTGACTGGTCTCCAGTCAAGGGCCAAGAGACCCAGTACTTC.

By share of the sample, this clonotype is large. The chain employs TRBV4-3 and TRBJ1-2; maybe TRBD1 (5 bases). The CDR3 totals 15 residues. The V gene lost 2 bases and the J gene lost 5 bases, with 15 bases spanning the gap. CDR1 is LGHNA, CDR2 YSLEER, per germline. The CDR3 spells CASSQTDSYPYGYTF. CDR3 in DNA: TGCGCCAGCAGCCAAACCGACAGCTACCCTTATGGCTACACCTTC.

The chain joins TRBV20-1 to TRBJ1-2; 8 bases agree with TRBD1. V dropped 5 bases and J dropped 8; count of bases not matched to a gene: 10. Germline CDR1 and CDR2: DFQATT and SNEGSKA (reference sequence). This CDR3 is 13 amino acids long. CDR3 in DNA: TGCAGTGCTTGGACAGGGCTTTCTCTAGGCTACACCTTC. Translated: CSAWTGLSLGYTF.

This clonotype is labeled as large. The chain recombines TRBV4-3 with TRBJ2-1, with D perhaps TRBD1 (7 bases). Germline CDR1 and CDR2: LGHNA and YSLEER. V was shortened by 4 bases and J by 7 bases, with 17 bases between the two germline ends. The CDR3 length is 15 residues. CDR3 DNA sequence: TGCGCCAGCAGCCTTACAGGGGCAGGGGGGAATGAGCAGTTCTTC. As protein: CASSLTGAGGNEQFF.

This clonotype is labeled as large. The chain uses TRBV3-1 and TRBJ2-7, with D unresolved. This CDR3 comprises 12 residues. V lost 3 bases, J lost 4 bases, and 7 bases lay in between. The germline gives CDR1 LGHDT, CDR2 YNNKEL (reference sequence). CDR3 sequence reads: CASSQDMYEQYF. CDR3 in DNA: TGTGCCAGCAGCCAGGATATGTACGAGCAGTACTTC.

By frequency in the sample, this clonotype is hyperexpanded (1% or more). V gene TRBV4-3 combines with J gene TRBJ2-7, with 9 nucleotides matching TRBD2. The CDR3 covers 15 residues. V gave up 4 bases and J gave up 5 bases; unmatched junction bases: 9. Germline V gives CDR1 LGHNA, CDR2 YSLEER. CDR3 sequence: CASSLVSGGLNEQYF. The CDR3 nucleotides read TGCGCCAGCAGCCTGGTTAGCGGGGGACTCAACGAGCAGTACTTC.

In its sample, this clonotype is medium-sized. The rearrangement joins TRBV2 to TRBJ2-5; 9 nucleotides line up with TRBD2. V gave up 1 base and J gave up 2 bases; unmatched junction bases: 5. The CDR3 is 16 residues long. CDR1 and CDR2 from the germline V gene are SNHLY and FYNNEI. CDR3 nucleotide sequence: TGTGCCAGCAGTGAAGGGCGGGGGGGTTATCAAGAGACCCAGTACTTC. It yields the protein CASSEGRGGYQETQYF. The full variable domain, in which reference TRBV2 and TRBJ2-5 provide the parts outside the CDR3, is EPEVTQTPSHQVTQMGQEVILRCVPISNHLYFYWYRQILGQKVEFLVSFYNNEISEKSEIFDDQFSVERPDGSNFTLKIRSTKLEDSAMYFCASSEGRGGYQETQYFGPGTRLLVL.

This clonotype is large in the sample. The chain employs TRBV4-3 and TRBJ1-1; 11 positions agree with TRBD1. Germline-derived CDR1 and CDR2 are LGHNA and YSLEER. The CDR3 is 15 amino acids. V shed 1 base, J shed 5 bases, and the junction held 3 bases outside the gene matches. The CDR3 sequence: CASSQAGTGGTEAFF. DNA for the CDR3: TGCGCCAGCAGCCAAGCCGGGACAGGGGGGACTGAAGCTTTCTTT.

This clonotype is large within its sample. The chain links TRBV5-5 to TRBJ2-7, with D possibly matching TRBD2 (5 bases). The germline V gene encodes CDR1 SGHKS and CDR2 YYEKEE (reference sequence). The V end lost 2 bases, the J end lost 3 bases, and 18 bases lay between the germline ends. CDR3 length: 16 amino acids. Here the CDR3 reads CASSLDERIPLYEQYF. CDR3 DNA: TGTGCCAGCAGCTTAGACGAGCGGATTCCCCTCTACGAGCAGTACTTC.

This clonotype is judged hyperexpanded. The V and J genes are TRBV6-5 and TRBJ2-1, with D perhaps assigned TRBD1 or TRBD2 (5 bases each). The CDR3 has 14 residues. Deletions cut 5 bases from V and 6 bases from J, with 14 bases between. The germline V gene encodes CDR1 MNHEY and CDR2 SVGAGI. CDR3 sequence reads: CASSLRGDVNEQFF. Here the CDR3 DNA reads TGTGCCAGCAGTCTACGAGGGGATGTCAATGAGCAGTTCTTC.

In this sample, this clonotype turned up a few times. This clone may be a read error of a much larger clone one base away. The rearrangement links TRBV24-1 to TRBJ1-5; D gene ambiguous. Germline CDR1 and CDR2: KGHDR and SFDVKD. This CDR3 is built from 16 residues. The CDR3 bases are TGTCCCACCAGTGATTTGTTATTCCTTGGAATTCAGCCCCAGCATTTT. Protein sequence: CPTSDLLFLGIQPQHF.

This clonotype is medium-sized. The CDR3 region has the DNA TGCGCCAGTTGGGACTACACCTTC. Protein sequence: CASWDYTF. This chain links TRBV10-1 with TRBJ1-2, with unresolved D. The V gene lost 9 bases and the J gene lost 10 bases, with 6 bases spanning the gap. In germline, CDR1 is WNHNN, CDR2 SYGVQD (reference sequence). The CDR3 has 8 residues.

By proportion, this clonotype is large. The chain links TRBV4-3 to TRBJ1-1; D ambiguous. This CDR3 has 14 amino acids. Germline V gene lookup returns CDR1 LGHNA and CDR2 YSLEER. V was pared by 0 bases and J by 1 base, with 6 bases between. CDR3 loop: CASSQEEGNTEAFF. DNA of the CDR3: TGCGCCAGCAGCCAAGAAGAGGGGAACACTGAAGCTTTCTTT.

By share, this clonotype counts as large (0.1 to 1%). The chain couples TRBV4-3 to TRBJ1-6; D unclear. Trimming stripped 1 base from V and 7 bases from J, with 2 bases between. The CDR3 spans 12 residues. From germline, CDR1 is LGHNA and CDR2 YSLEER. CDR3 DNA: TGCGCCAGCAGCCAAGGAAATTCACCCCTCCACTTT. It yields the protein CASSQGNSPLHF.

About this clonotype itself: This may be a read error: a much more frequent sequence differs by one nucleotide. The chain has TRBV20-1 and TRBJ2-3, with D perhaps matching TRBD2 (5 bases). Germline assignment: CDR1 DFQATT and CDR2 SNEGSKA (reference sequence). The CDR3 sequence is 13 residues long. V lost 6 bases to trimming and J lost 2 bases, with 12 bases between them. CDR3 nucleotides: TGCAGTGCAACTACCGGGGACACAGATACGCAGTATTTT. Translation gives CSATTGDTDTQYF.